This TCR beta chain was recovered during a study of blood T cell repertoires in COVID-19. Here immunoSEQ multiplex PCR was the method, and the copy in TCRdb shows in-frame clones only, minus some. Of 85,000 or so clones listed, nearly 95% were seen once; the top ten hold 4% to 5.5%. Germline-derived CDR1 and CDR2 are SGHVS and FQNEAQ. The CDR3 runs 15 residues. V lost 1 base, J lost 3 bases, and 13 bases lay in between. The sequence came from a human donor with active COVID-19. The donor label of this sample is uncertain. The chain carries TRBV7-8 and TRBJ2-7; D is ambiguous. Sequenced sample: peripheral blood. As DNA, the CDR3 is TGTGCCAGCAGCTTAGAGCCTGGAGATTACTACGAGCAGTACTTC. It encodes CASSLEPGDYYEQYF. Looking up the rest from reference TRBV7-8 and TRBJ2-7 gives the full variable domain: GAGVSQSPRYKVAKRGQDVALRCDPISGHVSLFWYQQALGQGPEFLTYFQNEAQLDKSGLPSDRFFAERPEGSVSTLKIQRTQQEDSAVYLCASSLEPGDYYEQYFGPGTRLTVT.